This T cell receptor (beta chain) was sequenced for a study of T cell changes during pregnancy in multiple sclerosis. Sequencing used immunoSEQ multiplex PCR; TCRdb keeps in-frame clones, though not all of them. The sample contains approximately 30,000 clones, 90% of which appear only once. This CDR3 has 19 amino acids. V dropped 5 bases and J dropped 0; count of bases not matched to a gene: 10. The germline V gene encodes CDR1 SEHNR and CDR2 FQNEAQ (reference sequence). The material was CD8+ T cells from peripheral blood mononuclear cells, obtained before pregnancy. The sequence was obtained from a female donor with multiple sclerosis, enrolled in a pregnancy study. The rearrangement links TRBV7-9 to TRBJ2-1; 13 positions agree with TRBD2. CDR3 nucleotide sequence: TGTGCCAGCAGCGGTAGCGGGACTAGCGGGGCGAGCTCCTACAATGAGCAGTTCTTC. Amino acid sequence: CASSGSGTSGASSYNEQFF.